This note documents a single T cell receptor beta chain sequence. Its antigen remains unidentified. PCR was performed using 60 Vbeta and 13 Jbeta primers. TCRdb keeps only in-frame clones here, not all; method: immunoSEQ multiplex PCR. The repertoire holds around 200,000 clones, roughly 80% seen once, with about 1.6% in the top ten. This CDR3 contains 16 residues. CDR1 MDHEN and CDR2 SYDVKM come from the germline V gene. Trimming took 5 bases from V and 5 from J; bases not matched to a gene: 11. The data stem from a study of cytomegalovirus exposure and HLA in healthy donors. Study conclusions and caveats: Many donors shared some public TCRs, even though most TCR sequences were rare. The authors assumed roughly uniform sequencing depth across donors for presence/absence analyses.

The chain links TRBV28 to TRBJ2-5; 10 positions agree with TRBD1. The source material was PBMCs. This TCR derives from a man aged 50 to 59 in good health and CMV-seronegative. CDR3 sequence: CASSAPGQGIGETQYF. CDR3 nucleotide sequence: TGTGCCAGCAGTGCCCCGGGACAGGGGATTGGGGAGACCCAGTACTTC. The full variable domain, in which reference TRBV28 and TRBJ2-5 provide the parts outside the CDR3, is DVKVTQSSRYLVKRTGEKVFLECVQDMDHENMFWYRQDPGLGLRLIYFSYDVKMKEKGDIPEGYSVSREKKERFSLILESASTNQTSMYLCASSAPGQGIGETQYFGPGTRLLVL.